This T cell receptor beta chain comes out of a study of CD8 T cells in ankylosing spondylitis. Study conclusions and caveats: The study looked at matched synovial fluid samples from ankylosing spondylitis patients. Disease-linked clones were reported to be significantly enriched there. Seemingly characteristic of ankylosing spondylitis blood was a TCR beta motif consisting of about 8 highly homologous variants.

About this clonotype itself: Antigen: not known.

The V gene's germline CDR1 is LGHDT and CDR2 YNNKEL (reference sequence). This CDR3 region has 16 residues. V lost 3 bases, J lost 8 bases, and 14 bases stayed unmatched. TCRdb re-analysed the 5' RACE reads in MiXCR, keeping a single row per CDR3 protein. The table includes 350,000 to 450,000 distinct CDR3 sequences, 25% to 30% detected once. This clonotype was sampled from a male donor with ankylosing spondylitis. The rearrangement joins TRBV3-1 to TRBJ1-2, with TRBD1 matching over 8 bases. The sample was blood, either unsorted or a sorted T cell fraction (not recorded which). As DNA, the CDR3 is TGTGCCAGCAGCCATCACCGATTAGGACAGGGAAAGGGCTACACCTTC. Protein: CASSHHRLGQGKGYTF.